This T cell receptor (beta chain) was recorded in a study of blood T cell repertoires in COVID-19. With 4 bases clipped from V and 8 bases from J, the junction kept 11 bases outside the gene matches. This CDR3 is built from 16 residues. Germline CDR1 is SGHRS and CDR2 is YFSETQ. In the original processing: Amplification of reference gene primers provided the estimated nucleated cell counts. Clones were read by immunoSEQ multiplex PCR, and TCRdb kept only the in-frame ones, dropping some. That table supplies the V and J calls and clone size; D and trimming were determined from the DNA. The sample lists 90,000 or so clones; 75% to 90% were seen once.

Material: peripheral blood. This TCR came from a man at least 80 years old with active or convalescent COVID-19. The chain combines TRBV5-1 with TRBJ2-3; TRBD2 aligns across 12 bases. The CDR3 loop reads CASSPGRLAGVGTQYF. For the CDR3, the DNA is TGCGCCAGCAGCCCCGGAAGACTAGCGGGAGTGGGTACGCAGTATTTT.